These 15 T cell receptor beta chains were sequenced from one sample in a study of technical replicates of blood from a handful of donors (dated by TCRdb to about 2017). The library was prepared using the immunoSEQ multiplex PCR assay. TCRdb re-hosts the immuneACCESS table, in-frame sequences only. Its copies lack some clones; in the studies checked, an unresolved V gene accounts for under half of them, and the cause for the rest is not known. For this sample the table gives 75,000 to 95,000 clones, of which roughly 94% were detected only once. Together, the top ten hold approximately 0.25% of the sample. Sequencing was carried out using T cells isolated from PBMCs. These receptors all come from a human donor in good health.

The V call is TRBV6-5, the J call TRBJ1-2, with TRBD1 as a possible D gene (5 bases). The V end lost 6 bases, the J end lost 7 bases, and 9 bases lay between the germline ends. CDR3 length: 11 amino acids. In germline, CDR1 is MNHEY, CDR2 SVGAGI. In DNA form, the CDR3 reads TGTGCCAGCAGCCAGGGTGGTGGCTACACCTTC. Translating gives CASSQGGGYTF.

V is TRBV28 and J is TRBJ1-2, with 12 bases lining up with TRBD1. This CDR3 has 15 residues. Trimming took 2 bases from V and 8 from J; bases not matched to a gene: 6. The germline V gene encodes CDR1 MDHEN and CDR2 SYDVKM. The CDR3 DNA reads as TGTGCCAGCAGTTTAGCAACCGGGACAGGGGGCGGCTACACCTTC. Its protein is CASSLATGTGGGYTF.

V and J are TRBV7-9 and TRBJ2-7, with unresolved D. The CDR3 has 15 amino acids. V was shortened by 1 base and J by 5 bases, with 15 bases between the two germline ends. The germline CDR1 and CDR2 sequences are SEHNR and FQNEAQ (reference sequence). CDR3 sequence (DNA): TGTGCCAGCAGCTTAGGAAGCACGGTGATAGACGAGCAGTACTTC. It specifies CASSLGSTVIDEQYF.

The V gene is TRBV5-1, the J gene TRBJ2-7; no firm D call. CDR1 SGHRS and CDR2 YFSETQ come from the germline V gene. CDR3 size: 14 residues. V was shortened by 0 bases and J by 5 bases, with 12 bases between the two germline ends. CDR3 nucleotide sequence: TGCGCCAGCAGCTTGGGCGGCTCATGGAACGAGCAGTACTTC. Translating it yields CASSLGGSWNEQYF.

This chain links TRBV5-4 with TRBJ2-1; D ambiguous. CDR1 SGHNT and CDR2 YYREEE come from the germline V gene (reference sequence). Trimming removed 4 bases at V and 7 bases at J, with 9 bases between. The CDR3 contains 12 residues. The CDR3 bases are TGTGCCAGCAGCCCTGCGGTAAATGAGCAGTTCTTC. Amino acid sequence: CASSPAVNEQFF.

V and J are TRBV7-9 and TRBJ1-1; D not certain. Between the trimmed V and J ends, which lost 8 bases and 0 bases, there was a span of 10 bases. Germline V gene lookup returns CDR1 SEHNR and CDR2 FQNEAQ (reference sequence). The CDR3 loop spans 13 amino acids. CDR3 coding DNA: TGTGCCAGCTCGAGGGCCCTGAACACTGAAGCTTTCTTT. Translated: CASSRALNTEAFF. Full variable domain (remainder filled in from reference TRBV7-9 and TRBJ1-1): DTGVSQNPRHKITKRGQNVTFRCDPISEHNRLYWYRQTLGQGPEFLTYFQNEAQLEKSRLLSDRFSAERPKGSFSTLEIQRTEQGDSAMYLCASSRALNTEAFFGQGTRLTVV.

The chain carries TRBV27 and TRBJ2-5, with 14 bases fitting TRBD2. Germline lookup yields CDR1 MNHEY and CDR2 SMNVEV (reference sequence). J was trimmed by 2 bases and V by 5 bases; bases with no gene match: 7. This CDR3 has 17 amino acids. The CDR3, as DNA: TGTGCCAGCAGTCCGCGGGGACTAGCGGGGGAGCAAGAGACCCAGTACTTC. Amino acid sequence: CASSPRGLAGEQETQYF.

V usage is TRBV6-4 and J usage is TRBJ2-7; D is undetermined. The length of the CDR3 is 12 residues. Trimming stripped 3 bases from V and 3 bases from J, with 6 bases between. CDR1 is MRHNA, CDR2 SNTAGT, per germline. As DNA, the CDR3 is TGTGCCAGCAGTGAATACTACTACGAGCAGTACTTC. It yields the protein CASSEYYYEQYF.

The chain employs TRBV5-1 and TRBJ1-3; 7 bases are a match to TRBD1. This CDR3 has 14 amino acids. CDR1 SGHRS and CDR2 YFSETQ come from the germline V gene. V shed 3 bases and J 9 bases; nucleotides not matched to a gene: 9. The DNA for the CDR3 is TGCGCCAGCAGCTCGGGACAGCATATTCCCACCATATATTTT. This encodes CASSSGQHIPTIYF. The whole variable domain, filled in from reference TRBV5-1 and TRBJ1-3, reads KAGVTQTPRYLIKTRGQQVTLSCSPISGHRSVSWYQQTPGQGLQFLFEYFSETQRNKGNFPGRFSGRQFSNSRSEMNVSTLELGDSALYLCASSSGQHIPTIYFGEGSWLTVV.

V and J are TRBV27 and TRBJ1-5; no definite D call. V was shortened by 3 bases and J by 2 bases, with 11 bases between the two germline ends. This CDR3 is built from 15 residues. Germline V gene sequence: CDR1 MNHEY, CDR2 SMNVEV (reference sequence). In DNA, the CDR3 is TGTGCCAGCAGTTTGCCCACTCTAGGCAATCAGCCCCAGCATTTT. This translates into CASSLPTLGNQPQHF.

The table lists this clone with a count of one. The CDR3 coding sequence is TGTGCCAGCAGTGAACGCTCCAGGGAAAACATTCAGTACTTC. Encoded protein: CASSERSRENIQYF. The chain links TRBV2 to TRBJ2-4, with D perhaps matching TRBD1 (5 bases). Trimming left V 2 bases short and J 5 bases short, with 10 bases between. The CDR3 consists of 14 residues. Germline lookup yields CDR1 SNHLY and CDR2 FYNNEI.

CDR3 residues: CASSLLGLASADTQYF. Here the CDR3 DNA reads TGTGCCAGCAGCCTCCTGGGACTAGCTAGTGCAGATACGCAGTATTTT. V and J are TRBV9 and TRBJ2-3; 9 bases fit TRBD2. The CDR3 is 16 residues long. The V gene end was trimmed by 4 bases and the J gene end by 4 bases; junction bases not matched to a gene: 10. Germline loops: CDR1 SGDLS, CDR2 YYNGEE. The full variable domain, in which reference TRBV9 and TRBJ2-3 provide the parts outside the CDR3, is DSGVTQTPKHLITATGQRVTLRCSPRSGDLSVYWYQQSLDQGLQFLIQYYNGEERAKGNILERFSAQQFPDLHSELNLSSLELGDSALYFCASSLLGLASADTQYFGPGTRLTVL.

In its sample, this clone was seen once. The rearrangement links TRBV7-9 to TRBJ2-1; 7 bases are shared with TRBD1. V dropped 4 bases and J dropped 10; count of bases not matched to a gene: 7. Per the germline V gene, CDR1 is SEHNR and CDR2 is FQNEAQ (reference sequence). This CDR3 comprises 13 residues. The CDR3 loop is CASSYHRGYEQFF. CDR3 DNA: TGTGCCAGCAGCTACCACAGGGGATACGAGCAGTTCTTC.

V and J are TRBV5-1 and TRBJ2-5; D is possibly TRBD2 (6 bases). V dropped 2 bases and J dropped 4 bases, with 12 bases sitting between them. Germline V lookup: CDR1 SGHRS, CDR2 YFSETQ. This CDR3 contains 14 residues. For the CDR3, the DNA is TGCGCCAGCAGCTTAGACGGGACTGGAGAGACCCAGTACTTC. Translated: CASSLDGTGETQYF.

The chain uses TRBV4-2 and TRBJ2-2, with TRBD2 as a possible D gene (5 bases). Germline lookup yields CDR1 LGHNA and CDR2 YNFKEQ. The CDR3 is 17 amino acids. V was pared by 0 bases and J by 1 base, with 12 bases between. CDR3 bases: TGTGCCAGCAGCCAAGAACGGACTGATTTGAACACCGGGGAGCTGTTTTTT. It translates to CASSQERTDLNTGELFF.